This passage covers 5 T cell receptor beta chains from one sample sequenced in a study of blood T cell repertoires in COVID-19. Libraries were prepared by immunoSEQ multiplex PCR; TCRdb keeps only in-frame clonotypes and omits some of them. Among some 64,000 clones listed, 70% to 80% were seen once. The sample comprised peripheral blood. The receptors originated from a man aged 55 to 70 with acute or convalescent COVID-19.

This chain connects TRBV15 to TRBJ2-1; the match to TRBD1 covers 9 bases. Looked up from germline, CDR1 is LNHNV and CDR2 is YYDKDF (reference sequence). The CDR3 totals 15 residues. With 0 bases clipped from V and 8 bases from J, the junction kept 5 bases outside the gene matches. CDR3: CATSRDGQGYDEQFF. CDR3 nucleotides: TGTGCCACCAGCAGAGATGGACAGGGGTACGATGAGCAGTTCTTC.

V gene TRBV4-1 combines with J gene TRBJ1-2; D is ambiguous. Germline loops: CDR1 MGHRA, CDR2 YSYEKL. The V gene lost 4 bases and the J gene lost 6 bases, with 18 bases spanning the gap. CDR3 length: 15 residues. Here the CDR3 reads CASSPDEGTVNGYTF. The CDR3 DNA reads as TGCGCCAGCAGCCCGGACGAGGGCACGGTTAATGGCTACACCTTC.

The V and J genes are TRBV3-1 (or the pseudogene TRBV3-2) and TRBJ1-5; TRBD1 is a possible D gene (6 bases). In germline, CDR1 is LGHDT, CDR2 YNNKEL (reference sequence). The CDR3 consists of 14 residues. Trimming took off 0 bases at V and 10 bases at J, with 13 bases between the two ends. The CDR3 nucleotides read TGTGCCAGCAGCCAAGAAGTACAGGGCGGCCCCCAGCATTTT. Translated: CASSQEVQGGPQHF.

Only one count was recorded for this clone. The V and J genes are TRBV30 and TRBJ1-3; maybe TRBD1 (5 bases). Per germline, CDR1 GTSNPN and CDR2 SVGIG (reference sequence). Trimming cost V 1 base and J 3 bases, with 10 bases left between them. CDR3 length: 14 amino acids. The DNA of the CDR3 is TGTGCCTGGAGTGAGGGGAATTTTGGAAACACCATATATTTT. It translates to CAWSEGNFGNTIYF.

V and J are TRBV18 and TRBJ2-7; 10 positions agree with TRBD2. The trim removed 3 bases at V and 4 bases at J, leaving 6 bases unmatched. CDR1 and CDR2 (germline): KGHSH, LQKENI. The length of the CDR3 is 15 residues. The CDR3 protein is CASSPASGSSYEQYF. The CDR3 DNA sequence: TGTGCCAGCTCACCGGCTAGCGGGAGTTCATACGAGCAGTACTTC.